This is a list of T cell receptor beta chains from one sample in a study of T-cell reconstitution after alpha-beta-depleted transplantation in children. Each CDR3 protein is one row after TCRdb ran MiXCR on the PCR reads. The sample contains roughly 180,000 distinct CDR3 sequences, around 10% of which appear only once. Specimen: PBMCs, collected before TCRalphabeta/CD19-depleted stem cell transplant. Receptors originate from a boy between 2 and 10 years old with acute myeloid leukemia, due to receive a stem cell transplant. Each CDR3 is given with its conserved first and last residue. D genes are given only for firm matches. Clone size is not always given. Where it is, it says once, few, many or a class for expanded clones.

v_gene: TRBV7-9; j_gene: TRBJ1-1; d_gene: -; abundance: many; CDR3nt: TGTGCCAGCAGGACCGGGACAAAAGTGATGAACACTGAAGCTTTCTTT; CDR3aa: CASRTGTKVMNTEAFF
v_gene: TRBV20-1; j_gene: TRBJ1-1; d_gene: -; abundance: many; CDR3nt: TGCAGTGCTAGAGTAGCCGGGACGATGAACACTGAAGCTTTCTTT; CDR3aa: CSARVAGTMNTEAFF
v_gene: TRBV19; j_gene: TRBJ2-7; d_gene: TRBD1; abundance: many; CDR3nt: TGTGCCAGTAGGCCGGGACAGGGCCCCTACGAGCAGTACTTC; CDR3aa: CASRPGQGPYEQYF
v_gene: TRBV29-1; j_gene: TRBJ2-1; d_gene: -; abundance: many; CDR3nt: TGCAGCGTGCTTTTAAGCTCCTACAATGAGCAGTTCTTC; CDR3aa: CSVLLSSYNEQFF
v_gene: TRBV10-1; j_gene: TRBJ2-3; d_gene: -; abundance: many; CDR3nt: TGCGCCGAGACGACTCCCGCTAGCACAGATACGCAGTATTTT; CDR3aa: CAETTPASTDTQYF
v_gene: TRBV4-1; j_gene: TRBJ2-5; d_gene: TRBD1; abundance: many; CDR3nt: TGCGCCAGCAGCCACCTAACCCCAGGGGGACAAATCGGGACCCAGTACTTC; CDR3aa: CASSHLTPGGQIGTQYF
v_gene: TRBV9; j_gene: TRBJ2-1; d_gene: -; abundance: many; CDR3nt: TGTGCCAGCAGCGTAGAAGTGATTGATGAGCAGTTCTTC; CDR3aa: CASSVEVIDEQFF
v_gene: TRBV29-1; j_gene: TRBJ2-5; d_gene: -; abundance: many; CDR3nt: TGCAGCGTTGAAGATGGGACTCAAGAGACCCAGTACTTC; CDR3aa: CSVEDGTQETQYF
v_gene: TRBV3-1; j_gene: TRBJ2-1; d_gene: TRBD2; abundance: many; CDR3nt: TGTGCCAGCAGCCCGGGACTAGCGGGGGGGCCTGAGCAGTTCTTC; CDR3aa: CASSPGLAGGPEQFF
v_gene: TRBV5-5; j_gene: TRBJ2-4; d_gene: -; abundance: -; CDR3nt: TGTGCCAGCAGCTTGGCGAATTCGGCCAAAAACATTCAGTACTTC; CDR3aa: CASSLANSAKNIQYF
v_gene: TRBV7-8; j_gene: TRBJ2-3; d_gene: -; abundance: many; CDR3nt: TGTGCCAGCAGCTCCCCGGCAGATACGCAGTATTTT; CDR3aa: CASSSPADTQYF
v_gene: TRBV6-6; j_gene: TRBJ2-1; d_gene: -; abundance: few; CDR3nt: TGTGCCAGCAGTTCAATATTAGGGGATGAGCAGTTCTTC; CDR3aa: CASSSILGDEQFF
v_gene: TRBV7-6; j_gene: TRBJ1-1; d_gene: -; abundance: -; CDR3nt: TGTGCCAGCAGCTTTGGTAGTGAAGCTTTCTTT; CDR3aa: CASSFGSEAFF
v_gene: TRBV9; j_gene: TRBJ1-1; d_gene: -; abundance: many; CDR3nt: TGTGCCAGCAGCGTAAGTCGAGGGGCTGAAGCTTTCTTT; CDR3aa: CASSVSRGAEAFF
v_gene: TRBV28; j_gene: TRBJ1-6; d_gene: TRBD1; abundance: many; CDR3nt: TGTGCCAGCAGTCTCCGGGACAGGGTATTTTCACCCCTCCACTTT; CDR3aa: CASSLRDRVFSPLHF
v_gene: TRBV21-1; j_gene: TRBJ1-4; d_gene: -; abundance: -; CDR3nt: TGTGCCAGCAGCCCCCCCTGGGATGAAAAACTGTTTTTT; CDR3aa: CASSPPWDEKLFF
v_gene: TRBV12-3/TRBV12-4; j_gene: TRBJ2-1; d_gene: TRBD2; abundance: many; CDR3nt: TGTGCCAGCAGCCCGACTAGCGGGGCGTCCTACAATGAGCAGTTCTTC; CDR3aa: CASSPTSGASYNEQFF
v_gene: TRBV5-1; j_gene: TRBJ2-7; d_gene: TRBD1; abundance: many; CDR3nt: TGCGCCAGCAGCGACAGGGTTTCCTACGAGCAGTACTTC; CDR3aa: CASSDRVSYEQYF
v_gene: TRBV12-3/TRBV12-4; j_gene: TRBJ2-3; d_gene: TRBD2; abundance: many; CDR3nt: TGTGCCAGCAGTCGGAGCGGGGGGGCCACAGATACGCAGTATTTT; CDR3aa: CASSRSGGATDTQYF
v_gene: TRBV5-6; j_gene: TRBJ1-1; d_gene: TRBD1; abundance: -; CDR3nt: TGTGCCAGCAGCCGGACAGGGGTTGAGGGTTGGACTGAAGCTTTCTTT; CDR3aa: CASSRTGVEGWTEAFF
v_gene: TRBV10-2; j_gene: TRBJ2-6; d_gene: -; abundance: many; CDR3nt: TGCGCCAGCAGTGATCCTGCCAGGGACGCCCCCGTGACCAACGTCCTGACTTTC; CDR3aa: CASSDPARDAPVTNVLTF
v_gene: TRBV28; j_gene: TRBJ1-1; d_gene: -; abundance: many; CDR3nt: TGTGCCAGCAGACAAAACTACGGTGGAGGTCTCTCAGCTTTCTTT; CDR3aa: CASRQNYGGGLSAFF
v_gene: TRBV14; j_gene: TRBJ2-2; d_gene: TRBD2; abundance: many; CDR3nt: TGTGCCAGCAGCCTCCGCGGGGGCGGGGAGCTGTTTTTT; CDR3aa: CASSLRGGGELFF
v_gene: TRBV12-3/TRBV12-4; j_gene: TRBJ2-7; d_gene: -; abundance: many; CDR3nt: TGTGCCAGCAGGGGGCAGGGCTACGAGCAGTACTTC; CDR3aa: CASRGQGYEQYF
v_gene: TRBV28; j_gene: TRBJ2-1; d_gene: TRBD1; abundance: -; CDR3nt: TGTGCCAGCAGTCTGGGACAGGGGGTAGGAGATGAGCAGTTCTTC; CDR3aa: CASSLGQGVGDEQFF
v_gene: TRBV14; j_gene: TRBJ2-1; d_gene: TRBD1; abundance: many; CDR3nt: TGTGCCAGCAGCCAAGTAGGGACAGGGTTGGGTGAGCAGTTCTTC; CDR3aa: CASSQVGTGLGEQFF
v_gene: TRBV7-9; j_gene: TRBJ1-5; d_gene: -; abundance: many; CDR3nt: TGTGCCAGCAGCTTAGTAAGGGGCCCGCTAAGCAATCAGCCCCAGCATTTT; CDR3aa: CASSLVRGPLSNQPQHF
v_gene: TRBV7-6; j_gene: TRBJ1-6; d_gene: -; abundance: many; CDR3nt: TGTGCCAGCAGCTTAGCTCGAGGGGGGCGGCCCGACTCACCCCTCCACTTT; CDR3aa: CASSLARGGRPDSPLHF
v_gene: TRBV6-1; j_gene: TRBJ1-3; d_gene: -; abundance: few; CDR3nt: TGTGCCACATATAGGGCGACTGGAAACACCATATATTTT; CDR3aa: CATYRATGNTIYF
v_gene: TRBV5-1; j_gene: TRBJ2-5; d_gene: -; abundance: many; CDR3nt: TGCGCCAGCACGCTGGGGAATCAAGAGACCCAGTACTTC; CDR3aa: CASTLGNQETQYF
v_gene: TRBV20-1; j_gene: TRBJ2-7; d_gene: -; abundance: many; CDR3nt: TGCAGTGCCCCGCGACAGTCTTACGAGCAGTACTTC; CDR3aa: CSAPRQSYEQYF
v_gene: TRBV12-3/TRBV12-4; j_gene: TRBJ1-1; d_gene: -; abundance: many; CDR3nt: TGTGCCAGCAGTCCGACAGGCATGAACACTGAAGCTTTCTTT; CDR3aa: CASSPTGMNTEAFF
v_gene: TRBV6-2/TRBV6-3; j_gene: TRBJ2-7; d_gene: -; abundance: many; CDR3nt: TGTGCCAGCAGTTACTCGACGGGCCAGAACGAGCAGTACTTC; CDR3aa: CASSYSTGQNEQYF
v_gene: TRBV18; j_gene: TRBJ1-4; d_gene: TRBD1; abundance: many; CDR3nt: TGTGCCAGCTCACCGTTTTCGACAGGGGGCGAAAAACTGTTTTTT; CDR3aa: CASSPFSTGGEKLFF
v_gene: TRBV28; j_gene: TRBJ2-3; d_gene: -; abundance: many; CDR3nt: TGTGCCAGCAGTTTGGAACGAGCTCACACAGATACGCAGTATTTT; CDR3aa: CASSLERAHTDTQYF
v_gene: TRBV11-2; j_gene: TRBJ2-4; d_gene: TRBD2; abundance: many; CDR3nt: TGTGCCAGCAGCTATGGGACTAGCGGGGCCCTAGCCAAAAACATTCAGTACTTC; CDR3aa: CASSYGTSGALAKNIQYF
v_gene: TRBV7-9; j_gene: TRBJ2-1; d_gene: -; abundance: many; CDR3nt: TGTGCCAGCAGCTTAGGGACTTTGGTGAATGAGCAGTTCTTC; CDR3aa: CASSLGTLVNEQFF
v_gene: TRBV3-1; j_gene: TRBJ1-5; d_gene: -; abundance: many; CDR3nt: TGTGCCAGCAGAGGCACCCCCGGGGGCAGCGATCAGCCCCAGCATTTT; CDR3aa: CASRGTPGGSDQPQHF
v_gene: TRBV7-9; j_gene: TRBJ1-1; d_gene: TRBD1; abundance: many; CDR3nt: TGTGCCAGCAGCTCCGGACAGGGTCTGAACACTGAAGCTTTCTTT; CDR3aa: CASSSGQGLNTEAFF
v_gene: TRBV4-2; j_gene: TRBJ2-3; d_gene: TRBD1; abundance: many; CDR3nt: TGTGCCAGCAGCCGGCCGGGACAGGAGGCAGATACGCAGTATTTT; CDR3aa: CASSRPGQEADTQYF
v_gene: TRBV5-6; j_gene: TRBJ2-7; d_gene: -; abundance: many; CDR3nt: TGTGCCAGCAGCCCGGGATGGGGGAGCGAGCAGTACTTC; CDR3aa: CASSPGWGSEQYF
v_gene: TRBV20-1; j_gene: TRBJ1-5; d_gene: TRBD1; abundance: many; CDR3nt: TGCAGTGCCCTGGACAGGGGCAATCAGCCCCAGCATTTT; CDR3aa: CSALDRGNQPQHF
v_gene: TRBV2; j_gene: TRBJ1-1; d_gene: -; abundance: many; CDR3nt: TGTGCCAGCAGTGGTCGGGGGCTCACTGAAGCTTTCTTT; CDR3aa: CASSGRGLTEAFF
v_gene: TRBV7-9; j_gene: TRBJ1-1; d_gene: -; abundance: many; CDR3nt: TGTGCCAGCAACCGGGGGTGGAACACTGAAGCTTTCTTT; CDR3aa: CASNRGWNTEAFF
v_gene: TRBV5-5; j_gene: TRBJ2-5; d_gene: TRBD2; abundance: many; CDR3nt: TGTGCCAGCAGCTTGTCGCGGGGGGTTGTGACCCAGTACTTC; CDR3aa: CASSLSRGVVTQYF
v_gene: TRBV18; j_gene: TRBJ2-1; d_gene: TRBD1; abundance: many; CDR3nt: TGTGCCAGCTCACCAATTGAGGGGGCCGGGAATGAGCAGTTCTTC; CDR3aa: CASSPIEGAGNEQFF
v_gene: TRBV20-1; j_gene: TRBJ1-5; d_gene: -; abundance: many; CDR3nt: TGCAGTGCTAGGAGGAGGGAAAGTCAGCCCCAGCATTTT; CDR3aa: CSARRRESQPQHF
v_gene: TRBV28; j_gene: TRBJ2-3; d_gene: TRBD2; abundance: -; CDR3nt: TGTGCCAGCCGTTGGGGGACTATCACAGATACGCAGTATTTT; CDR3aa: CASRWGTITDTQYF
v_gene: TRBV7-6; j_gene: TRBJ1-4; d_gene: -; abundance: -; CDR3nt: TGTGCCAGCAGCTCACTCCTCCGGGACACAGATGAAAAACTGTTTTTT; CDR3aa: CASSSLLRDTDEKLFF
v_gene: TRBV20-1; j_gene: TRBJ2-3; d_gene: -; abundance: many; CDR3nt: TGCAGTGCTACCCCCGGGACTAGCACAGATACGCAGTATTTT; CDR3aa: CSATPGTSTDTQYF
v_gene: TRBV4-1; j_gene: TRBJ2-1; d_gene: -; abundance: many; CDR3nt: TGCGCCAGCAGGCAAGAGGTCCCCAGCTCCTACAATGAGCAGTTCTTC; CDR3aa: CASRQEVPSSYNEQFF
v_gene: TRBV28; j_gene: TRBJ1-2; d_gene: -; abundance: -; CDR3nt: TGTGCCAGCAGTCCACGACCCGCAGGGTCTGGGACCTTC; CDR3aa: CASSPRPAGSGTF
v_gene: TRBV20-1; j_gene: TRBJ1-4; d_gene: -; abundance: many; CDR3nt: TGCAGTGCCAGGAAGGGGCTGACTGAAAAACTGTTTTTT; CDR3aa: CSARKGLTEKLFF
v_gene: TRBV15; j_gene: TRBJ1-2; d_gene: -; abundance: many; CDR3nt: TGTGCCACCAGTCACCCGTTAGGCCGGGATGGCTACACCTTC; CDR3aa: CATSHPLGRDGYTF